Sequencing of this T cell receptor beta chain was carried out in a study of CD8 T cells in Susac syndrome. This CDR3 comprises 13 residues. CDR1 and CDR2 from the germline V gene are SQVTM and ANQGSEA. Random hexamers primed reverse transcription of about 0.45 to 1 ug RNA. By means of immunoSEQ multiplex PCR, TCR beta CDR3 spanning 54 Vbeta and 13 Jbeta underwent amplification. TCRdb re-derived calls from the immunoSEQ multiplex PCR reads in MiXCR, one entry per CDR3 protein. The sample shows about 300,000 distinct CDR3 sequences, approximately 91% of them seen only once. In the case of this clonotype: The germline gene is not matched at one end of the junction; a read error may be the cause.

The sample was CD8+ T cells from PBMCs. The receptor's source is a human donor with multiple sclerosis. The chain links TRBV29-1 to TRBJ2-2, with TRBD1 as a possible D gene (5 bases). The CDR3 region has the DNA TGCAGCGGTGAAGGACAGAACACCGGGGAGCTGTTTTTT. Protein: CSGEGQNTGELFF.